This T cell receptor beta chain was retrieved from a study of beta chain features in type 1 diabetes. The sequenced template was cDNA made from the entire isolated RNA. TCRdb's copy holds only in-frame clones and misses some; the assay was immunoSEQ multiplex PCR. The repertoire holds over 20,000 clones, with roughly 53% as singletons. Findings and caveats of the study: TCRB CDR3s were moderately but significantly shorter in Type 1 diabetes patients in all four CD4+ subsets.

To note about this clone: Its antigen is still unknown.

The sample was stem cell memory CD4+ T cells from blood. The sequence was obtained from a man younger than 45 with type 1 diabetes.

CDR3 protein: CASSVGQDYSNQPQHF. CDR3 in DNA: TGTGCCAGCAGTGTGGGACAGGACTATAGCAATCAGCCCCAGCATTTT. The rearrangement uses TRBV6-1 and TRBJ1-5, with 8 bases matching TRBD1. Germline V gives CDR1 MNHNS, CDR2 SASEGT. V lost 4 bases to trimming and J lost 0 bases; unmatched junction nucleotides: 5. The CDR3 runs to 16 residues.